One sample yielded the 24 T cell receptor beta chains listed below, sequenced in a study of OX40 agonist ivuxolimab in advanced cancers. The library was made by the immunoSEQ multiplex PCR assay. TCRdb stores this immuneACCESS table with in-frame sequences only. Part of the clones is absent; in the studies checked, under half of the shortfall reflects unresolved V genes, and no reason is known for the rest. A total of 100,000 or so clones appear in this sample, 88% of them only once. Of the sample, 0.8% to 0.9% falls within the top ten clones. This specimen was CD4+ or CD8+ T cells sorted from blood, taken in a trial of the OX40 agonist ivuxolimab. The receptors originated from an adult with an advanced solid tumor such as melanoma, head and neck, liver or kidney cancer.

This clone has more than one count but fewer than ten. J is TRBJ1-3 and V is TRBV6-5; no definite D call. Deletions cut 4 bases from V and 0 bases from J, with 10 bases between. The CDR3 is 15 residues long. Germline CDR1 MNHEY, CDR2 SVGAGI. CDR3 bases: TGTGCCAGCAGTTTGCGACTACGCTCTGGAAACACCATATATTTT. As protein: CASSLRLRSGNTIYF.

This chain links TRBV29-1 with TRBJ1-1; 7 nucleotides match TRBD1. Germline CDR1 SQVTM, CDR2 ANQGSEA. The V segment lost 6 bases and the J segment 3 bases; nucleotides outside the gene matches: 7. This CDR3 is built from 13 residues. CDR3 nucleotides: TGCAGCGTGTTACAGGGGAGAGACACTGAAGCTTTCTTT. Translation: CSVLQGRDTEAFF.

The chain is built from TRBV7-8 and TRBJ2-7; D might be TRBD2 (5 bases). In germline, CDR1 is SGHVS, CDR2 FQNEAQ. The CDR3 spans 17 residues. The germline V and J ends were trimmed by 0 bases and 4 bases, with 19 bases remaining between them. The CDR3 reads CASSLAFRLPRRYEQYF. In DNA, the CDR3 is TGTGCCAGCAGCTTAGCTTTCAGACTCCCCAGGAGGTACGAGCAGTACTTC.

The V gene is TRBV5-1, the J gene TRBJ1-1; D remains ambiguous. The CDR3 contains 11 residues. Germline V CDR1 and CDR2: SGHRS, YFSETQ. V was shortened by 2 bases and J by 8 bases, with 7 bases between the two germline ends. The CDR3 coding sequence is TGCGCCAGCAGCTTTGATAGAGAAGCTTTCTTT. This sequence encodes CASSFDREAFF.

The rearrangement joins TRBV4-1 to TRBJ2-3; 8 nucleotides line up with TRBD2. Germline assignment: CDR1 MGHRA and CDR2 YSYEKL. The junction had 3 bases not matched to a gene; V was cut back by 4 bases and J by 0 bases. The CDR3 runs to 15 residues. This chain's CDR3 is CASSPSGHSTDTQYF. CDR3 DNA: TGCGCCAGCAGCCCTAGCGGGCATAGCACAGATACGCAGTATTTT.

The chain recombines TRBV14 with TRBJ2-2; no firm D call. Trimming took 5 bases from V and 6 from J, leaving 4 bases between them. The CDR3 sequence is 11 residues long. Germline V lookup: CDR1 SGHDN, CDR2 FVKESK. CDR3 coding DNA: TGTGCCAGCAGCAACGCCGGGGAGCTGTTTTTT. This gives the protein CASSNAGELFF.

This chain connects TRBV2 to TRBJ2-3; either TRBD1 or TRBD2 may supply D (5 bases each). Looked up from germline, CDR1 is SNHLY and CDR2 is FYNNEI. Trimming stripped 6 bases from V and 3 bases from J, with 13 bases between. CDR3 length equals 14 residues. CDR3 bases: TGTGCCAGCAGGCTACTAGGGGTAACAGATACGCAGTATTTT. It encodes CASRLLGVTDTQYF.

The V call is TRBV11-2, the J call TRBJ2-3; tentatively, D is TRBD1 (6 bases). V was shortened by 5 bases and J by 4 bases, with 16 bases between the two germline ends. Per the germline V gene, CDR1 is SGHAT and CDR2 is FQNNGV. CDR3 size: 15 residues. The CDR3 DNA sequence: TGTGCCAGCAGCCCAACCGACCACAGGGCAGATACGCAGTATTTT. This gives the protein CASSPTDHRADTQYF. The full variable domain, with the rest looked up from reference TRBV11-2 and TRBJ2-3, is EAGVAQSPRYKIIEKRQSVAFWCNPISGHATLYWYQQILGQGPKLLIQFQNNGVVDDSQLPKDRFSAERLKGVDSTLKIQPAKLEDSAVYLCASSPTDHRADTQYFGPGTRLTVL.

This chain joins TRBV11-1 and TRBJ2-3; D is uncertain. This CDR3 is 14 amino acids long. V shed 5 bases and J shed 6 bases, with 15 bases lying between them. CDR1 is SGHAT and CDR2 is FQDESV in the germline V gene (reference sequence). The CDR3 sequence: CASSPRPRSDTQYF. CDR3 bases: TGTGCCAGCAGCCCCCGGCCGAGAAGCGATACGCAGTATTTT.

The chain employs TRBV5-1 and TRBJ2-2; 8 nucleotides line up with TRBD2. J was trimmed by 7 bases and V by 3 bases; bases with no gene match: 5. CDR3 size: 14 residues. The germline CDR1 and CDR2 sequences are SGHRS and YFSETQ. The CDR3 sequence: CASSSLAASGELFF. The CDR3 DNA reads TGCGCCAGCAGCTCACTAGCGGCTAGCGGGGAGCTGTTTTTT.

This chain connects TRBV30 to TRBJ1-2; 9 nucleotides align to TRBD1. This CDR3 contains 14 residues. V was pared by 2 bases and J by 8 bases, with 9 bases of the junction left unmatched. The germline V gene has CDR1 GTSNPN and CDR2 SVGIG (reference sequence). The CDR3, as DNA: TGTGCCTGGAGTCAGAAACAGGGGGCAGGGGGCTACACCTTC. Protein product: CAWSQKQGAGGYTF.

This chain joins TRBV28 and TRBJ2-7; D perhaps matches TRBD1 (5 bases). CDR3 length: 14 amino acids. Germline V gene data show CDR1 as MDHEN and CDR2 as SYDVKM. Trimming took off 2 bases at V and 2 bases at J, with 10 bases between the two ends. In nucleotides, the CDR3 is TGTGCCAGCAGTTTAATGGGGCAGACCTACGAGCAGTACTTC. Translated: CASSLMGQTYEQYF.

This rearrangement joins TRBV5-1 to TRBJ1-4, with 9 bases lining up with TRBD1. V dropped 0 bases and J dropped 8; count of bases not matched to a gene: 5. The CDR3 runs to 15 residues. The germline CDR1 and CDR2 sequences are SGHRS and YFSETQ. The CDR3 sequence: CASSLGTGDGEKLFF. The CDR3 nucleotides read TGCGCCAGCAGCTTGGGGACAGGGGACGGGGAAAAACTGTTTTTT.

The chain couples TRBV2 to TRBJ1-2, with D perhaps matching TRBD1 (5 bases). Trimming cost V 4 bases and J 6 bases, with 12 bases left between them. CDR1 is SNHLY, CDR2 FYNNEI, per germline. The CDR3 has 13 amino acids. Written as DNA, the CDR3 is TGTGCCAGCAGTGGGACATTGGCCGATGGCTACACCTTC. It encodes CASSGTLADGYTF.

This rearrangement joins TRBV7-6 to TRBJ1-3; 7 nucleotides agree with TRBD1. The germline V gene encodes CDR1 SGHVS and CDR2 FNYEAQ. There are 15 residues in the CDR3. The V and J ends lost 2 bases and 2 bases, in that order; junction bases with no gene match: 3. The CDR3 sequence: CASSLQGTAGNTIYF. As DNA, the CDR3 is TGTGCCAGCAGCTTACAGGGGACAGCTGGAAACACCATATATTTT.

The chain combines TRBV19 with TRBJ1-2; D gene unclear. Germline CDR1 is LNHDA and CDR2 is SQIVND (reference sequence). This CDR3 is 14 amino acids long. Between the trimmed V and J ends, which lost 6 bases and 5 bases, there was a span of 16 bases. CDR3 coding DNA: TGTGCCAGTAGAAAGGAGCCGGGAGTTTATGGCTACACCTTC. It encodes CASRKEPGVYGYTF.

This rearrangement joins TRBV5-4 to TRBJ2-5, with 7 bases aligning to TRBD1. V was pared by 3 bases and J by 5 bases, with 7 bases of the junction left unmatched. The CDR3 spans 14 residues. Germline V gives CDR1 SGHNT, CDR2 YYREEE (reference sequence). CDR3 residues: CASSSQGIGETQYF. As DNA, the CDR3 is TGTGCCAGCAGCTCACAGGGGATCGGGGAGACCCAGTACTTC.

Turning to this clone: The junction differs from germline at one of its ends, possibly a read error. The rearrangement uses TRBV7-7 and TRBJ2-1; 8 bases line up with TRBD2. Germline V gives CDR1 SSHAT, CDR2 FNYEAQ (reference sequence). This CDR3 spans 15 amino acids. DNA for the CDR3: TGTGCTAGCAGTCTCAGCGGGAGCTCCTACAATGAGCAGTTCTTC. Amino acids: CASSLSGSSYNEQFF.

This chain uses TRBV27 with TRBJ1-5; possibly TRBD1 for D (5 bases). Germline V gene sequence: CDR1 MNHEY, CDR2 SMNVEV (reference sequence). CDR3 size: 13 residues. The V end lost 6 bases, the J end lost 3 bases, and 9 bases lay between the germline ends. DNA of the CDR3: TGTGCCAGCAGCTCCGGGACCAATCAGCCCCAGCATTTT. It encodes CASSSGTNQPQHF.

The genes are TRBV2 and TRBJ2-7; D perhaps matches TRBD2 (5 bases). The germline V gene encodes CDR1 SNHLY and CDR2 FYNNEI. CDR3 length: 11 amino acids. V gave up 5 bases and J gave up 8 bases, with 10 bases separating them. DNA for the CDR3: TGTGCCAGCAGTTCTAGAGGGCAGCAGTACTTC. Residues: CASSSRGQQYF.

This clone was picked up a small number of times. The V gene is TRBV19, the J gene TRBJ2-4; 9 positions match TRBD1. Germline V lookup: CDR1 LNHDA, CDR2 SQIVND (reference sequence). The CDR3 totals 14 residues. V gave up 5 bases and J gave up 3 bases; unmatched junction bases: 2. The CDR3: CASSATGGKNIQYF. CDR3 nucleotide sequence: TGTGCCAGTAGTGCGACAGGGGGCAAAAACATTCAGTACTTC.

V and J are TRBV10-2 and TRBJ2-5; 10 bases fit TRBD2. The V segment lost 7 bases and the J segment 4 bases; nucleotides outside the gene matches: 6. Germline loops: CDR1 WSHSY, CDR2 SAAADI. This CDR3 comprises 14 residues. The CDR3 protein is CASKEAGGRETQYF. In nucleotides, the CDR3 is TGCGCCAGCAAGGAAGCGGGAGGGAGAGAGACCCAGTACTTC.

V is TRBV14 and J is TRBJ2-1; TRBD2 matches at 9 bases. The germline gives CDR1 SGHDN, CDR2 FVKESK. CDR3 length: 15 residues. V trimming: 3 bases; J trimming: 6 bases; junction bases outside the gene matches: 6. CDR3 nucleotides: TGTGCCAGCAGCCACCTGCGGGAGGGGGGCAATGAGCAGTTCTTC. As protein: CASSHLREGGNEQFF. Filled out from reference TRBV14 and TRBJ2-1, the complete variable domain reads EAGVTQFPSHSVIEKGQTVTLRCDPISGHDNLYWYRRVMGKEIKFLLHFVKESKQDESGMPNNRFLAERTGGTYSTLKVQPAELEDSGVYFCASSHLREGGNEQFFGPGTRLTVL.

The sample holds one count of this clone. This chain connects TRBV2 to TRBJ2-5; 7 bases fit TRBD1. Trimming at V came to 10 bases and at J to 1 base, leaving 12 bases not matched to a gene. This CDR3 spans 15 amino acids. The germline V gene has CDR1 SNHLY and CDR2 FYNNEI. As DNA, the CDR3 is TGTGCCAAACCGAGGGACAGAAGCCCCCAAGAGACCCAGTACTTC. This encodes CAKPRDRSPQETQYF.